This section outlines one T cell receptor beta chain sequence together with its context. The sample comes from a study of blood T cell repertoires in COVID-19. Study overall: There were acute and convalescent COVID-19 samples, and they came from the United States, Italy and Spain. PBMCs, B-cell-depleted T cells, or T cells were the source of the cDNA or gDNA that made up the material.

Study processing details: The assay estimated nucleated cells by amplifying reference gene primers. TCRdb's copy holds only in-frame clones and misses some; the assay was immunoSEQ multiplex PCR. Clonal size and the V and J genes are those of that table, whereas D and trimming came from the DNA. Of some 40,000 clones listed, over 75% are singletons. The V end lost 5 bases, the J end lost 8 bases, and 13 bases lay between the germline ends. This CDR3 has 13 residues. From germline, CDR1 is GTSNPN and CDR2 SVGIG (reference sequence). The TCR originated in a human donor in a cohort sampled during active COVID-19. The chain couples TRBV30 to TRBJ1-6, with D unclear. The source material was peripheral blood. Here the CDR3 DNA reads TGTGCCTGGGCTTCCGAGAACTATTCACCCCTCCACTTT. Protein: CAWASENYSPLHF. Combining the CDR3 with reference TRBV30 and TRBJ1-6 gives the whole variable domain SQTIHQWPATLVQPVGSPLSLECTVEGTSNPNLYWYRQAAGRGLQLLFYSVGIGQISSEVPQNLSASRPQDRQFILSSKKLLLSDSGFYLCAWASENYSPLHFGNGTRLTVT.